Listed below are T cell receptor beta chains from one sample, sequenced in a study of radiation and T cells in renal cell carcinoma. This table comes from immunoSEQ multiplex PCR, and its TCRdb copy is limited to in-frame clones, with some not included. The sample consists of 100,000 to 150,000 clones, approximately 80% of them appearing once. Sequenced material: blood, taken from a patient whose treatment included radiotherapy and nephrectomy. The receptors here all came from a woman in her sixties or seventies with renal cell carcinoma. CDR3s include the opening cysteine and the closing phenylalanine or tryptophan. A D gene is named only where the DNA matches it firmly. Only part of the rows carry a size: once, few, many, or a class if the clone is expanded.

J gene: TRBJ1-2; V gene: TRBV9; clone size: .; D gene: TRBD1; CDR3 length: 15; CDR3 DNA: TGTGCCAGCAGCCCTCGACAGGGTCTGGACTATGGCTACACCTTC; CDR3 protein: CASSPRQGLDYGYTF
J gene: TRBJ1-5; V gene: TRBV18; clone size: .; D gene: .; CDR3 length: 12; CDR3 DNA: TGTGCCAGCTCACACGGGGATCAGCCCCAGCATTTT; CDR3 protein: CASSHGDQPQHF
J gene: TRBJ2-1; V gene: TRBV10-3; clone size: .; D gene: TRBD2; CDR3 length: 13; CDR3 DNA: TGTGCCATCGGGACTAGCGGGAACAATGAGCAGTTCTTC; CDR3 protein: CAIGTSGNNEQFF
J gene: TRBJ2-5; V gene: TRBV7-2; clone size: .; D gene: .; CDR3 length: 16; CDR3 DNA: TGTGCCAGCAGCTTGGTGAACCGGAACCCCCAAGAGACCCAGTACTTC; CDR3 protein: CASSLVNRNPQETQYF
J gene: TRBJ2-5; V gene: TRBV15; clone size: few; D gene: .; CDR3 length: 15; CDR3 DNA: TGTGCCACCAGCAGTCGGACAGAAACCGACGAGACCCAGTACTTC; CDR3 protein: CATSSRTETDETQYF
J gene: TRBJ1-1; V gene: TRBV5-4; clone size: .; D gene: TRBD1; CDR3 length: 14; CDR3 DNA: TGTGCCAGCAGCTGGGGACAGACGAACACTGAAGCTTTCTTT; CDR3 protein: CASSWGQTNTEAFF
J gene: TRBJ2-7; V gene: TRBV7-2; clone size: .; D gene: .; CDR3 length: 13; CDR3 DNA: TGTGCCAGCAGCGCGGGACGGCGGTACGAGCAGTACTTC; CDR3 protein: CASSAGRRYEQYF
J gene: TRBJ2-6; V gene: TRBV6-6; clone size: .; D gene: .; CDR3 length: 15; CDR3 DNA: TGTGCCAGCAGGCGAAGTCGCTCTGGGGCCAACGTCCTGACTTTC; CDR3 protein: CASRRSRSGANVLTF
J gene: TRBJ2-7; V gene: TRBV19; clone size: .; D gene: .; CDR3 length: 14; CDR3 DNA: TGTGCCAGTACCCGGACAGCTTCTTGGGACGAGCAGTACTTC; CDR3 protein: CASTRTASWDEQYF
J gene: TRBJ2-2; V gene: TRBV9; clone size: .; D gene: .; CDR3 length: 15; CDR3 DNA: TGTGCCAGCAGCGAAGGGGAGCCGAACACCGGGGAGCTGTTTTTT; CDR3 protein: CASSEGEPNTGELFF
J gene: TRBJ2-5; V gene: TRBV9; clone size: .; D gene: .; CDR3 length: 14; CDR3 DNA: TGTGCCAGCAGCCCCCCTGAGGCCCAAGAGACCCAGTACTTC; CDR3 protein: CASSPPEAQETQYF
J gene: TRBJ1-2; V gene: TRBV2; clone size: once; D gene: .; CDR3 length: 14; CDR3 DNA: TGTGCCAGGGATGGGCCAGACAGTAACTATGGCTACACCTTC; CDR3 protein: CARDGPDSNYGYTF
J gene: TRBJ1-2; V gene: TRBV6-1; clone size: .; D gene: .; CDR3 length: 14; CDR3 DNA: TGTGCCAGCAGTGTTAAAACGGGTAACTATGGCTACACCTTC; CDR3 protein: CASSVKTGNYGYTF
J gene: TRBJ2-7; V gene: TRBV6-5; clone size: .; D gene: .; CDR3 length: 14; CDR3 DNA: TGTGCCAGCAGTTCCGCCCCTCTGACCCTAGGGCAGTACTTC; CDR3 protein: CASSSAPLTLGQYF
J gene: TRBJ2-5; V gene: TRBV28; clone size: .; D gene: TRBD1; CDR3 length: 15; CDR3 DNA: TGTGCCAGCAGGGAGGGGACAGGGTTTTCTGAGACCCAGTACTTC; CDR3 protein: CASREGTGFSETQYF
J gene: TRBJ2-7; V gene: TRBV5-4; clone size: .; D gene: TRBD2; CDR3 length: 16; CDR3 DNA: TGTGCCAGCAGCTCCGGACTAGCGGGAGTCTCCTACGAGCAGTACTTC; CDR3 protein: CASSSGLAGVSYEQYF
J gene: TRBJ2-6; V gene: TRBV28; clone size: once; D gene: .; CDR3 length: 14; CDR3 DNA: TGTGCCAGCAGGGTCGATCCTGGGGCCAACGTCCTGACTTTC; CDR3 protein: CASRVDPGANVLTF
J gene: TRBJ1-1; V gene: TRBV4-3; clone size: .; D gene: .; CDR3 length: 14; CDR3 DNA: TGCGCCAGCAGCCAAGGACAGATGAACACTGAAGCTTTCTTT; CDR3 protein: CASSQGQMNTEAFF
J gene: TRBJ2-1; V gene: TRBV11-3; clone size: .; D gene: TRBD1; CDR3 length: 16; CDR3 DNA: TGTGCCAGCAGCTTCTCCCCGGGACAGGGCTACAATGAGCAGTTCTTC; CDR3 protein: CASSFSPGQGYNEQFF
J gene: TRBJ2-1; V gene: TRBV4-2; clone size: .; D gene: .; CDR3 length: 11; CDR3 DNA: TGTGCCAGCAGCCAAGACAGTGAGCAGTTCTTC; CDR3 protein: CASSQDSEQFF
J gene: TRBJ1-6; V gene: TRBV6-1; clone size: .; D gene: .; CDR3 length: 15; CDR3 DNA: TGTGCCAGCACTCACACAGTCCCAAAGGGGTCACCCCTCCACTTT; CDR3 protein: CASTHTVPKGSPLHF
J gene: TRBJ2-3; V gene: TRBV28; clone size: .; D gene: .; CDR3 length: 14; CDR3 DNA: TGTGCCAGCAGAAACAGGGTTAGCACAGATACGCAGTATTTT; CDR3 protein: CASRNRVSTDTQYF
J gene: TRBJ2-3; V gene: TRBV5-1; clone size: .; D gene: TRBD1; CDR3 length: 16; CDR3 DNA: TGCGCCAGCAGCTTGGCCGACAGGGACAGCACAGATACGCAGTATTTT; CDR3 protein: CASSLADRDSTDTQYF
J gene: TRBJ1-1; V gene: TRBV27; clone size: .; D gene: .; CDR3 length: 15; CDR3 DNA: TGTGCCAGCAGTTTAGGCTTCAGGGTGAACACTGAAGCTTTCTTT; CDR3 protein: CASSLGFRVNTEAFF
J gene: TRBJ2-7; V gene: TRBV6-1; clone size: few; D gene: TRBD1; CDR3 length: 14; CDR3 DNA: TGTGCCAGCAGTGAGGGACAGGGGAGCTACGAGCAGTACTTC; CDR3 protein: CASSEGQGSYEQYF
J gene: TRBJ1-1; V gene: TRBV19; clone size: .; D gene: .; CDR3 length: 14; CDR3 DNA: TGTGCCAGTAGTTCAACAACAGGGAACACTGAAGCTTTCTTT; CDR3 protein: CASSSTTGNTEAFF
J gene: TRBJ1-1; V gene: TRBV5-1; clone size: .; D gene: .; CDR3 length: 15; CDR3 DNA: TGCGCCAGCAGCTATCCGGACAGTATGAACACTGAAGCTTTCTTT; CDR3 protein: CASSYPDSMNTEAFF
J gene: TRBJ1-4; V gene: TRBV28; clone size: once; D gene: .; CDR3 length: 11; CDR3 DNA: TGTGCCAGCACCGCAAATGAAAAACTGTTTTTT; CDR3 protein: CASTANEKLFF
J gene: TRBJ2-7; V gene: TRBV6-8; clone size: .; D gene: .; CDR3 length: 15; CDR3 DNA: TGTGCCAGCAGTCTTCGGACAGTTTCCCCCTACGAGCAGTACTTC; CDR3 protein: CASSLRTVSPYEQYF
J gene: TRBJ2-4; V gene: TRBV28; clone size: .; D gene: .; CDR3 length: 17; CDR3 DNA: TGTGCCAGCAGCATCGAGCCGGACAGCCTAGCCAAAAACATTCAGTACTTC; CDR3 protein: CASSIEPDSLAKNIQYF
J gene: TRBJ1-1; V gene: TRBV4-2; clone size: .; D gene: .; CDR3 length: 17; CDR3 DNA: TGTGCCAGCAGCCCCTTAACCGGGGACGCGGTGGGCACTGAAGCTTTCTTT; CDR3 protein: CASSPLTGDAVGTEAFF
J gene: TRBJ1-1; V gene: TRBV15; clone size: .; D gene: TRBD1; CDR3 length: 15; CDR3 DNA: TGTGCCACCAGCAGAATAGGACAGGGGTTCACTGAAGCTTTCTTT; CDR3 protein: CATSRIGQGFTEAFF
J gene: TRBJ1-6; V gene: TRBV6-5; clone size: .; D gene: .; CDR3 length: 13; CDR3 DNA: TGTGCCACCCGCGGGGAAGGTAATTCACCCCTCCACTTT; CDR3 protein: CATRGEGNSPLHF
J gene: TRBJ2-2; V gene: TRBV10-3; clone size: .; D gene: .; CDR3 length: 14; CDR3 DNA: TGTGCCATCAGTGAGTCAAAGGGCACCGGGGAGCTGTTTTTT; CDR3 protein: CAISESKGTGELFF
J gene: TRBJ2-7; V gene: TRBV27; clone size: .; D gene: TRBD1; CDR3 length: 16; CDR3 DNA: TGTGCCAGCAGTTTATGGTTTGGTCAGGGGGTGAACGAGCAGTACTTC; CDR3 protein: CASSLWFGQGVNEQYF
J gene: TRBJ2-7; V gene: TRBV5-1; clone size: few; D gene: .; CDR3 length: 13; CDR3 DNA: TGCGCCAGCAGCTTGGGGGGGATCTACGAGCAGTACTTC; CDR3 protein: CASSLGGIYEQYF